One T cell receptor beta chain is described in this entry. Its antigen target is currently unknown. Qualities for individual bases were not recorded, and no much larger clone is one base off. In the prospective study, participants were 18 to 89 years old, resided in 24 geographic areas of the United States, and were enrolled through a virtual design. In the prospective study, participants were assigned to cohorts based on the clinical history participants reported in a screening survey and a study questionnaire. Mobile phlebotomists in the prospective study collected whole blood, serum and a nasopharyngeal or oropharyngeal swab from every participant. Prospective study participants could optionally give additional blood draws and questionnaires over a roughly two-month period. Blood samples from the prospective study were shipped frozen or at room temperature prior to DNA extraction. TCRbeta CDR3 regions were amplified from genomic DNA by means of the immunoSEQ Assay, a bias-controlled multiplex PCR. The paper's data handling went like this. The number of nucleated cells in each sample was estimated from the amplification of reference gene primers within the assay. To quantify the absolute abundance of each unique TCRbeta CDR3 rearrangement, sequence reads were collapsed and filtered. Productive Simpson clonality was computed per sample as the square root of Simpson's diversity index over productive rearrangements. As stored in TCRdb, this immuneACCESS dataset retains in-frame rearrangements with V and J assigned. A fraction of the clones does not appear; measured against another copy, unresolved V genes explain less than half of the discrepancy, and the remainder lacks a known reason. That table is the source of V, J and clone size, and D and trimming were worked out from the DNA. Across this sample there are about 340,000 clones, with around 86% seen only once. Together, the top ten hold around 4.5% of the sample.

This record comes from a study of blood T cell repertoires in COVID-19 (dated by TCRdb to the early 2020s). Looking at the study overall: Collaborator samples came from the United States, Italy and Spain and covered acute and convalescent phases of COVID-19. The prospective study material was composed of cDNA or gDNA derived from T cells, B-cell-depleted T cells, or PBMCs. The dataset comprised deeply sampled blood TCRbeta repertoires from subjects exposed to, actively infected with, or recovered from COVID-19. The repertoires were made available in a free public database intended to serve as a resource for research on the immune response to SARS-CoV-2. Samples came from the ongoing ImmuneRACE study (first 160 participants) plus 1,254 subjects from 6 global collaborators. Nearly every sample came with metadata listing a de-identified subject ID, COVID-19 status, age in years and sex. Where available, HLA class I and class II types were taken from metadata supplied by the sample provider and were not determined by assay-based typing.

General conclusions and limits of the study: How much clinical and demographic metadata was included differed by source and by participant, and the metadata was provided uncurated.

From the germline V gene (reference sequence), CDR1 is LGHDT and CDR2 is YNNKEL. The CDR3 runs 18 residues from the cysteine to the phenylalanine. The retained sequence is limited to the CDR3, 54 bases, with the frame set at the first base. Trimming takes 3 bases off V and 5 bases off J; junction bases not matched to a gene: 10. This TCR derives from a middle-aged woman with acute COVID-19. The chain is made from TRBV3-1 (or the pseudogene TRBV3-2) and TRBJ2-5; 15 middle bases align to TRBD2. Source material: PBMCs or T cells enriched from blood (not recorded which). The bases read TGTGCCAGCAGCCAGATAGGACTAGCGGGAGGGGTAGGGGAGACCCAGTACTTC. It specifies CASSQIGLAGGVGETQYF.